What follows is one T cell receptor (beta chain) and its context. There were TCR beta CDR3 regions amplified from RNA transcripts. The TCR CDR3 first-round RT-PCR relied on the HTBI primer set. TCRdb fed the multiplex PCR reads into MiXCR, producing one record per CDR3 protein. The repertoire holds 550,000 to 700,000 distinct CDR3 sequences, with about 45% as singletons. Trimming shortened V by 3 bases and J by 2 bases, and 11 bases separated the two germline ends. This CDR3 is built from 15 residues. Germline CDR1 and CDR2: LGHNA and YSLEER. This sample was included in a study of T cells in Graves' hyperthyroidism and ophthalmopathy.

Sequenced: peripheral blood or thyroid tissue (not recorded which). This receptor was identified in an adult woman with Graves' disease, either hyperthyroidism or ophthalmopathy (not recorded which). The rearrangement uses TRBV4-3 and TRBJ1-5; D is ambiguous. The CDR3 spells CASSQASGGNQPQHF. The DNA of the CDR3 is TGCGCCAGCAGCCAGGCTTCGGGAGGCAATCAGCCCCAGCATTTT.